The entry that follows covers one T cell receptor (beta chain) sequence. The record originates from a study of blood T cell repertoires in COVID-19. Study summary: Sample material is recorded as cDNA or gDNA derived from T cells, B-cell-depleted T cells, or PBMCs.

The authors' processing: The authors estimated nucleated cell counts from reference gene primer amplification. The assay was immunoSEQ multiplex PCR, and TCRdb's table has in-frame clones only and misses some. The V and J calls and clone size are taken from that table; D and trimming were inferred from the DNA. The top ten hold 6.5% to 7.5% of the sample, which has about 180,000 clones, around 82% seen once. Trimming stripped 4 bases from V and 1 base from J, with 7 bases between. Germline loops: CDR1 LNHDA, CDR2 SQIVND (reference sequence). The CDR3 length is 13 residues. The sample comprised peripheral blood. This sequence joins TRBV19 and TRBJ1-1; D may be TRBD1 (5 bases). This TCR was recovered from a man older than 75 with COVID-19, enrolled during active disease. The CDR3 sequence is CASSRQPNTEAFF. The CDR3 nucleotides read TGTGCCAGTAGTAGACAGCCGAACACTGAAGCTTTCTTT.